The following is a T cell receptor (beta chain) sequence with its context. Its antigen remains unknown. The CDR3 spans 14 residues. The V gene's germline CDR1 is SGHDT and CDR2 YYEEEE. V was trimmed by 4 bases and J by 4 bases, leaving 12 bases between them. The data stem from a study of cytomegalovirus exposure and HLA in healthy donors. Study results and limitations: Later on, an analysis tied 15,000 to 20,000 TCR beta sequences to HLA alleles at 0.05 false discovery rate. TCR beta sequences reportedly predicted most subjects' HLA-A and HLA-B alleles accurately.

The PCR was carried out with 60 Vbeta primers and 13 Jbeta primers. Measured with immunoSEQ multiplex PCR; TCRdb has only the in-frame clones, and not every one. This sample has under 200,000 clones, with about 64% found just once. This receptor was identified in a man aged 50-59 years in good health and CMV-seronegative. The specimen was PBMCs. The rearrangement joins TRBV5-6 to TRBJ1-3, with D possibly TRBD1 on 5 matching bases. Here the CDR3 DNA reads TGTGCCAGCAGCCCGAGAAGGACAGGAAACACCATATATTTT. Protein sequence: CASSPRRTGNTIYF.